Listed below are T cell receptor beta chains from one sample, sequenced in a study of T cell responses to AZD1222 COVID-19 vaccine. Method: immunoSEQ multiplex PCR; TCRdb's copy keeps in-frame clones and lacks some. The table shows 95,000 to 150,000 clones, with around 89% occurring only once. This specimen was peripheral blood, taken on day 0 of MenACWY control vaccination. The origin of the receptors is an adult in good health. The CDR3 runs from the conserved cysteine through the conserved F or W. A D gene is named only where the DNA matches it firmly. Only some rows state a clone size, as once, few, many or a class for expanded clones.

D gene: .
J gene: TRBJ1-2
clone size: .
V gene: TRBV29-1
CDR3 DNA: TGCAGCGTTAAGAAAAGAGGGACAAGTAACTATGGCTACACCTTC
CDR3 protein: CSVKKRGTSNYGYTF

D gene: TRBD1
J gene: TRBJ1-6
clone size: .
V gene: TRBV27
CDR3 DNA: TGTGCCAGCAGGGTACAGGGGGCGACGTCCTATAATTCACCCCTCCACTTT
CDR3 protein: CASRVQGATSYNSPLHF

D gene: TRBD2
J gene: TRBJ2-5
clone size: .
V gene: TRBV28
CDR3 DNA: TGTGCCAGCAGTTTATTTGCGGGAGAGGGACAAGAGACCCAGTACTTC
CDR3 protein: CASSLFAGEGQETQYF

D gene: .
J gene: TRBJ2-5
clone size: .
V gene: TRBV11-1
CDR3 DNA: TGTGCCAGCAGCTCCGGGGCAGAAGAGACCCAGTACTTC
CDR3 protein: CASSSGAEETQYF

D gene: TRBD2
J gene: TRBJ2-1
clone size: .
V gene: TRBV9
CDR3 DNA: TGTGCCAGCAGCGAGACTAGCGGGACTGAGCAGTTCTTC
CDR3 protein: CASSETSGTEQFF

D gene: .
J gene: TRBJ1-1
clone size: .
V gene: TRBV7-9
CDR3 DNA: TGTGCCAGCAGCAACTCAGGACAGAACACTGAAGCTTTCTTT
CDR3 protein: CASSNSGQNTEAFF

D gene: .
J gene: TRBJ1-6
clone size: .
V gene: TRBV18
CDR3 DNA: TGTGCCAGCTCACCCGTTAGCGGCAGATCAAATTCACCCCTCCACTTT
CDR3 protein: CASSPVSGRSNSPLHF

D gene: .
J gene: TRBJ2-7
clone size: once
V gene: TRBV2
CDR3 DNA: TGTGCCAGCAGTGAAGCGCTTAGGGGGTACGAGCAGTACTTC
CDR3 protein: CASSEALRGYEQYF

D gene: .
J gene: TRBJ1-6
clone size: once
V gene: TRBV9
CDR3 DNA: TGTGCCAGCAGCGTACAGGGCACGATTCCACCCCTCCACTTT
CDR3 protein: CASSVQGTIPPLHF

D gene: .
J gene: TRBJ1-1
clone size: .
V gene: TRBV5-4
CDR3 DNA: TGTGCCAGCAGCTTTGGAGGGAACACTGAAGCTTTCTTT
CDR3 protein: CASSFGGNTEAFF

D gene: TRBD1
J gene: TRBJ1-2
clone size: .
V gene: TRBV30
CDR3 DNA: TGTGCCTGGAAAACAAAAACAGGGGGCTATGGCTACACCTTC
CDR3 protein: CAWKTKTGGYGYTF

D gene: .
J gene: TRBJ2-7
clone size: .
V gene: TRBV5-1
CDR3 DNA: TGCGCCAGCAGCTTTACTAGCACCTCCTACGAGCAGTACTTC
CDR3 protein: CASSFTSTSYEQYF

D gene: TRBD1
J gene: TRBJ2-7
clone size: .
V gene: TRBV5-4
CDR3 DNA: TGTGCCAGCAGCTTGGCAAGGGGACAGGGGTACGAGCAGTACTTC
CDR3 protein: CASSLARGQGYEQYF

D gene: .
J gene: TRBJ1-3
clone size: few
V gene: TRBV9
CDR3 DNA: TGTGCCAGCAGCGTAAGGGCGGAGGGGCTTGCTGGAAACACCATATATTTT
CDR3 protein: CASSVRAEGLAGNTIYF

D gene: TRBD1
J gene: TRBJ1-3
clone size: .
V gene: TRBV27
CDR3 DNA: TGTGCCAGCAGTAAGACAGGGACCCCAACTGGAAACACCATATATTTT
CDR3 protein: CASSKTGTPTGNTIYF

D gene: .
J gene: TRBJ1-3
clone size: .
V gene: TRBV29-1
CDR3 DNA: TGCAGCGTTGTAGAACCATCTGGAAACACCATATATTTT
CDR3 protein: CSVVEPSGNTIYF

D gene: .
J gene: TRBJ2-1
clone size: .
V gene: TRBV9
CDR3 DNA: TGTGCCAGCAGCGTAGAACAGGACAATGAGCAGTTCTTC
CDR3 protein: CASSVEQDNEQFF

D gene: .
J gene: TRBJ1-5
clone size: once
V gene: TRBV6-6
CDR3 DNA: TGTGCCAGCAGTTACGTCGACTCAGGCAATCAGCCCCAGCATTTT
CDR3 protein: CASSYVDSGNQPQHF

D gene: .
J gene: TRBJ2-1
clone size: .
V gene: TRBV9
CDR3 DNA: TGTGCCAGCAGCCGTACCACTTCCTACAATGAGCAGTTCTTC
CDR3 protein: CASSRTTSYNEQFF

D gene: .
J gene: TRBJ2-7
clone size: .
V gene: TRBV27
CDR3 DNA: TGTGCCAGCAGTTTATCGTCGGGGGAAGCCTCCTACGAGCAGTACTTC
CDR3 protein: CASSLSSGEASYEQYF

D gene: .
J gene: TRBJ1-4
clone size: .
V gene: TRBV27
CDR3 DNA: TGTGCCAGCAGTCCCTTTTCCCTCAGAGGTGAAAAACTGTTTTTT
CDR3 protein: CASSPFSLRGEKLFF

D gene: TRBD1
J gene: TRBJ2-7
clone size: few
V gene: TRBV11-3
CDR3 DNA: TGTGCCAGCAGCTTGGACAGGATATCCTACGAGCAGTACTTC
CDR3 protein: CASSLDRISYEQYF

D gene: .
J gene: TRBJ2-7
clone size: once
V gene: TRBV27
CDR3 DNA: TGTGCCAGCAGTTCTGTAGGGGGACGCGAGCAGTACTTC
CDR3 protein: CASSSVGGREQYF